This T cell receptor (beta chain) originates from a study of graft-versus-host responses after intestinal transplantation. The wider study: Recipients had transplants, and these were multivisceral, liver-intestinal, or isolated intestinal.

The assay was immunoSEQ multiplex PCR, and TCRdb's table has in-frame clones only and misses some. The repertoire includes over 100,000 clones, 95% of them detected once, and roughly 3.5% sits in the top ten. Germline CDR1 reads MDHEN; CDR2 reads SYDVKM. Between the trimmed V and J ends, which lost 8 bases and 5 bases, there was a span of 8 bases. The CDR3 runs 11 residues. A word on this clone: The antigen remains undetermined.

Source: unstimulated CD8+ T cells sorted from spleen or lymph node cells, taken before intestinal transplant. The rearrangement links TRBV28 to TRBJ2-3; D is ambiguous. This TCR was recovered from a human donor who received an intestinal transplant. The DNA for the CDR3 is TGTGCCAGCCGAGGTGGAGATACGCAGTATTTT. Translating gives CASRGGDTQYF.